This passage covers 20 T cell receptor beta chains from one sample sequenced in a study of T cell repertoires in cytomegalovirus infection. TCRdb processed the reads anew with MiXCR; each CDR3 protein has one entry. This sample has 370,000 or so distinct CDR3 sequences, with about 35% found just once. The antigens these receptors bind are not known. The specimen comprised cultured PBMCs, sampled from culture after CMV antigen stimulation. All receptors derive from a human donor in good health (CMV status not recorded). Some clones in this sample may be carry-over from other donors' samples.

The sample holds a few counts of this clonotype. The chain recombines TRBV6-5 with TRBJ2-5; D gene uncertain. V dropped 3 bases and J dropped 2 bases, with 16 bases sitting between them. Germline assignment: CDR1 MNHEY and CDR2 SVGAGI. The length of the CDR3 is 16 residues. This CDR3 reads CASSYFGGAHQETQYF. In DNA form, the CDR3 reads TGTGCCAGCAGTTATTTTGGCGGAGCCCATCAAGAGACCCAGTACTTC.

This clonotype was detected only a few times. The V gene is TRBV27, the J gene TRBJ2-1; 12 bases fit TRBD2. CDR1 is MNHEY, CDR2 SMNVEV, per germline (reference sequence). The CDR3 is 14 amino acids. V gave up 7 bases and J gave up 7 bases; unmatched junction bases: 5. CDR3 nucleotides: TGTGCCAGCACCGGGGGGACTAGCGGGAATGAGCAGTTCTTC. Translating it yields CASTGGTSGNEQFF.

This clonotype showed up just a few times. The chain carries TRBV20-1 and TRBJ2-3; tentative D call: TRBD1 (5 bases). This CDR3 contains 15 residues. Trimming left V 1 base short and J 3 bases short, with 14 bases between. CDR1 is DFQATT, CDR2 SNEGSKA, per germline (reference sequence). CDR3 amino acids: CSARVRRGGTDTQYF. Written as DNA, the CDR3 is TGCAGTGCTAGAGTAAGAAGGGGTGGTACAGATACGCAGTATTTT.

The V gene is TRBV7-4, the J gene TRBJ2-1; a possible D gene is TRBD2 (5 bases). Deletions cut 1 base from V and 12 bases from J, with 16 bases between. The CDR3 extends over 14 amino acids. CDR1 and CDR2 from the germline V gene are SGHVT and SQSDAQ. The CDR3 nucleotides read TGTGCCAGCAGCTTAGATCCCCGACCGGAGGTGCAGTTCTTC. It translates to CASSLDPRPEVQFF.

The V gene is TRBV19, the J gene TRBJ1-5; the D gene is possibly TRBD1 (5 bases). Per the germline V gene, CDR1 is LNHDA and CDR2 is SQIVND (reference sequence). V was shortened by 10 bases and J by 4 bases, with 11 bases between the two germline ends. The length of the CDR3 is 12 residues. The CDR3: CATSRQNQPQHF. DNA of the CDR3: TGTGCCACCTCACGACAGAATCAGCCCCAGCATTTT. The variable domain in full, completed from reference TRBV19 and TRBJ1-5, reads DGGITQSPKYLFRKEGQNVTLSCEQNLNHDAMYWYRQDPGQGLRLIYYSQIVNDFQKGDIAEGYSVSREKKESFPLTVTSAQKNPTAFYLCATSRQNQPQHFGDGTRLSIL.

This clonotype was detected many times. V and J are TRBV7-6 and TRBJ1-5, with a tentative D call TRBD1 (5 bases). V lost 5 bases and J 0 bases, leaving 14 bases between the germline ends. Looked up from germline, CDR1 is SGHVS and CDR2 is FNYEAQ. The CDR3 has 16 amino acids. CDR3 sequence reads: CASSLGGGNSNQPQHF. The CDR3 region has the DNA TGTGCCAGCAGCCTGGGGGGGGGAAATAGCAATCAGCCCCAGCATTTT.

The V and J genes are TRBV5-4 and TRBJ2-3; 7 bases match TRBD1. Losses at the gene ends were 1 base for V and 2 bases for J; bases not matched to a gene: 10. The germline V gene encodes CDR1 SGHNT and CDR2 YYREEE (reference sequence). The CDR3 length is 17 residues. The CDR3 DNA follows: TGTGCCAGCAGCTTGTCTTTGGGACAGCTTACCACAGATACGCAGTATTTT. Translating it yields CASSLSLGQLTTDTQYF.

This sequence joins TRBV19 and TRBJ1-6, with D possibly being TRBD1 (5 bases). Deletions cut 5 bases from V and 10 bases from J, with 18 bases between. Looked up from germline, CDR1 is LNHDA and CDR2 is SQIVND (reference sequence). The CDR3 runs to 15 residues. The CDR3 region is CASSPTGGEGSPLHF. Written as DNA, the CDR3 is TGTGCCAGTAGTCCGACTGGGGGGGAGGGATCACCCCTCCACTTT.

This clonotype has only a few counts. This sequence joins TRBV15 and TRBJ1-5; maybe TRBD1 (5 bases). V gave up 0 bases and J gave up 3 bases, with 12 bases separating them. Looked up from germline, CDR1 is LNHNV and CDR2 is YYDKDF (reference sequence). This CDR3 contains 16 residues. The DNA for the CDR3 is TGTGCCACCAGCAGAGATCCTTGGGGGAACAATCAGCCCCAGCATTTT. This sequence encodes CATSRDPWGNNQPQHF. Filled out from reference TRBV15 and TRBJ1-5, the complete variable domain reads DAMVIQNPRYQVTQFGKPVTLSCSQTLNHNVMYWYQQKSSQAPKLLFHYYDKDFNNEADTPDNFQSRRPNTSFCFLDIRSPGLGDTAMYLCATSRDPWGNNQPQHFGDGTRLSIL.

There are many counts of this clonotype. The chain employs TRBV7-2 and TRBJ2-2; D assignment may be TRBD1 or TRBD2 (5 bases each). The CDR3 consists of 14 residues. Germline V gene lookup returns CDR1 SGHTA and CDR2 FQGNSA. Trimming shortened V by 5 bases and J by 4 bases, and 11 bases separated the two germline ends. The DNA for the CDR3 is TGTGCCAGCAGCGCCGGGACCCGCACCGGGGAGCTGTTTTTT. It translates to CASSAGTRTGELFF.

This clonotype was counted a few times. The V call is TRBV12-3 or TRBV12-4, the J call TRBJ1-3; D possibly corresponds to TRBD1 (5 bases). This CDR3 comprises 16 residues. V lost 7 bases to trimming and J lost 8 bases, with 24 bases between them. CDR3 in DNA: TGTGCCAGCAATTCCCTCCGTGGGGCCTGGGGCTACACCATATATTTT. It translates to CASNSLRGAWGYTIYF.

The rearrangement links TRBV25-1 to TRBJ1-5; D gene uncertain. From germline, CDR1 is MGHDK and CDR2 SYGVNS. The CDR3 totals 14 residues. Trimming took off 0 bases at V and 7 bases at J, with 10 bases between the two ends. CDR3 sequence reads: CASSEYIESQPQHF. The CDR3 DNA sequence: TGTGCCAGCAGTGAATATATTGAAAGCCAGCCCCAGCATTTT.

This clonotype was detected ten times or more. The chain carries TRBV7-2 and TRBJ1-1, with a possible D match to TRBD1 (5 bases). CDR3 size: 13 residues. The V gene lost 2 bases and the J gene lost 5 bases, with 9 bases spanning the gap. Germline V lookup: CDR1 SGHTA, CDR2 FQGNSA. The CDR3 DNA reads TGTGCCAGCAGCTTACTTAGGGGAACTGAAGCTTTCTTT. Encoded protein: CASSLLRGTEAFF. The complete variable domain, with remaining parts taken from reference TRBV7-2 and TRBJ1-1, reads GAGVSQSPSNKVTEKGKDVELRCDPISGHTALYWYRQSLGQGLEFLIYFQGNSAPDKSGLPSDRFSAERTGGSVSTLTIQRTQQEDSAVYLCASSLLRGTEAFFGQGTRLTVV.

This clonotype has more than one count but fewer than ten. The rearrangement links TRBV3-1 to TRBJ2-1; 9 nucleotides line up with TRBD2. Germline V CDR1 and CDR2: LGHDT, YNNKEL (reference sequence). Trimming removed 3 bases from V and 2 bases from J; junction bases left unmatched: 5. This CDR3 has 16 amino acids. Here the CDR3 DNA reads TGTGCCAGCAGCCACACCAGCGGGAGGACCTACAATGAGCAGTTCTTC. This gives the protein CASSHTSGRTYNEQFF.

The gene calls are TRBV12-3 or TRBV12-4 and TRBJ2-4; D is undetermined. The CDR3 length is 13 residues. V was shortened by 3 bases and J by 0 bases, with 3 bases between the two germline ends. Here the CDR3 reads CASSFLAKNIQYF. The CDR3 DNA follows: TGTGCCAGCAGTTTTCTAGCCAAAAACATTCAGTACTTC.

This clonotype showed up many times. This chain links TRBV6-1 with TRBJ1-5; D call uncertain. The CDR3 totals 12 residues. Trimming removed 4 bases at V and 10 bases at J, with 11 bases between. Germline lookup yields CDR1 MNHNS and CDR2 SASEGT. The CDR3 nucleotides read TGTGCCAGCAGTGCCCTGACGGGTCCCCAGCATTTT. As protein: CASSALTGPQHF.

This chain uses TRBV4-3 with TRBJ1-3; D unresolved. Germline assignment: CDR1 LGHNA and CDR2 YSLEER. The length of the CDR3 is 16 residues. V gave up 0 bases and J gave up 0 bases, with 9 bases separating them. The CDR3 coding sequence is TGCGCCAGCAGCCAAGATTGGGGTGGCTCTGGAAACACCATATATTTT. Protein product: CASSQDWGGSGNTIYF.

The V and J genes are TRBV20-1 and TRBJ1-6; D gene ambiguous. The CDR3 sequence is 14 residues long. Trimming shortened V by 0 bases and J by 10 bases, and 13 bases separated the two germline ends. Germline CDR1 reads DFQATT; CDR2 reads SNEGSKA (reference sequence). The CDR3 DNA is TGCAGTGCTAGAGATCCACAGTCGGGATCACCCCTCCACTTT. It encodes CSARDPQSGSPLHF.

J is TRBJ2-3 and V is TRBV12-3 or TRBV12-4; the match to TRBD2 covers 7 bases. Unmatched junction bases numbered 9, after V lost 5 bases and J lost 1 base. This CDR3 contains 16 residues. CDR3 DNA: TGTGCCAGCAGTCCTCATACTAGCGCACGCACAGATACGCAGTATTTT. It encodes CASSPHTSARTDTQYF.

The rearrangement joins TRBV2 to TRBJ2-1; 14 positions match TRBD2. Unmatched junction bases numbered 8, after V lost 4 bases and J lost 3 bases. The CDR3 extends over 18 amino acids. Germline V lookup: CDR1 SNHLY, CDR2 FYNNEI. The CDR3: CASSGGLAGDESYNEQFF. CDR3 nucleotides: TGTGCCAGCAGTGGGGGACTAGCGGGAGACGAGAGCTACAATGAGCAGTTCTTC. The full variable domain, its missing parts supplied by reference TRBV2 and TRBJ2-1, is EPEVTQTPSHQVTQMGQEVILRCVPISNHLYFYWYRQILGQKVEFLVSFYNNEISEKSEIFDDQFSVERPDGSNFTLKIRSTKLEDSAMYFCASSGGLAGDESYNEQFFGPGTRLTVL.